This TCR beta chain is from a study of blood T cell repertoires in COVID-19. As for the study in general: PBMCs, B-cell-depleted T cells, or T cells were the source of the cDNA or gDNA that made up the material.

Original methodology: Reference gene primer amplification yielded estimated nucleated cell counts. TCRdb's copy holds only in-frame clones and misses some; the assay was immunoSEQ multiplex PCR. The V and J calls and clone size are taken from that table; D and trimming were inferred from the DNA. Altogether under 300,000 clones are present, 85% to 90% being singletons, with the ten largest covering more than 10%. CDR1 SGHVS and CDR2 FQNEAQ come from the germline V gene. CDR3 length equals 18 residues. J lost 4 bases, V lost 0 bases, and 7 bases had no gene match. This clone was seen a few times. The chain is built from TRBV7-8 and TRBJ2-3, with 13 bases identical to TRBD2. The sequence was collected from a human donor in a cohort sampled during active COVID-19. The sample consisted of peripheral blood. For the CDR3, the DNA is TGTGCCAGCAGCTTAGCCCGATTAGGACTAGCGGGAGCAGATACGCAGTATTTT. Translation: CASSLARLGLAGADTQYF.